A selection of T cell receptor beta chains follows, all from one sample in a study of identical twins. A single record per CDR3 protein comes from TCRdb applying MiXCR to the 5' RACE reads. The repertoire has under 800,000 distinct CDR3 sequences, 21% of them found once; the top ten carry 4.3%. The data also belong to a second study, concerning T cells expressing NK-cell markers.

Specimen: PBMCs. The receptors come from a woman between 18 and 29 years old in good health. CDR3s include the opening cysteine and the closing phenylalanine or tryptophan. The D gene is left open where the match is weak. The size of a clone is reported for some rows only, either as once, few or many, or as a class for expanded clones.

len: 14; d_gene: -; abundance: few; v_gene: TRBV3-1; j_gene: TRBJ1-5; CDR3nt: TGTGCCAGCAGCCAGGGACGGACCAATCAGCCCCAGCATTTT; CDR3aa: CASSQGRTNQPQHF
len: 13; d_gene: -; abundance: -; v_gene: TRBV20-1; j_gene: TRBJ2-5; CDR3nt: TGCAGTGCTAGAGATCTGGGGGCAGAGACCCAGTACTTC; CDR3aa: CSARDLGAETQYF
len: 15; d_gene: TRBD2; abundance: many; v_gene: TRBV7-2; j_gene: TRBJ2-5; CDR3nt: TGTGCCAGCAGCTGGCCGGGGGGGGGAGCGGAGACCCAGTACTTC; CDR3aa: CASSWPGGGAETQYF
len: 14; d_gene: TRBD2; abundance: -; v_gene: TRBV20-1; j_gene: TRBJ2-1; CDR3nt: TGCAGTGCTTCCGGGACTAGCGGGGGGGGTCTGCAGTTCTTC; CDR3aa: CSASGTSGGGLQFF
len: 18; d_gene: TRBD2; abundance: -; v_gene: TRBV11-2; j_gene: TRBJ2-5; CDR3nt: TGTGCCAGCAGCTTAGGGGCCGGGACTAGGGGGAGAGGCGAGACCCAGTACTTC; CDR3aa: CASSLGAGTRGRGETQYF
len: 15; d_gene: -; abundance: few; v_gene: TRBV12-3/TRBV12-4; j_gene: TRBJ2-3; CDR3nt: TGTGCCAGCAGTTCCCGGGGAAGAAGCACAGATACGCAGTATTTT; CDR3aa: CASSSRGRSTDTQYF
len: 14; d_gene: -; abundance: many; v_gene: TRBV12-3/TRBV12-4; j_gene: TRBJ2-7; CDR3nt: TGTGCCAGCAGGTTGGAAGGACGGGCTTACGAGCAGTACTTC; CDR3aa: CASRLEGRAYEQYF
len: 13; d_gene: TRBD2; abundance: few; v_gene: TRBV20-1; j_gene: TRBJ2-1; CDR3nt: TGCAGCTCCACTAGCGGGAGGGCGGGAGAGCAGTTCTTC; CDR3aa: CSSTSGRAGEQFF
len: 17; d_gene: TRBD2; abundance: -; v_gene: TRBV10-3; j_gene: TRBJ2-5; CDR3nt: TGTGCCATCAGCAACCAATCTAGCGGGGCACCAAGAGAGACCCAGTACTTC; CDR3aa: CAISNQSSGAPRETQYF
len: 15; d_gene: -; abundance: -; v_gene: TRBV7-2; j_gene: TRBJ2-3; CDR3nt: TGTGCCAGCAGCTTAAGCGGGACAAGGGGGGATACGCAGTATTTT; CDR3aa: CASSLSGTRGDTQYF
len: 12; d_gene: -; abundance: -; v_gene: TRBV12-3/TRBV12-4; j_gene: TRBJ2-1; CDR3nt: TGTGCCAGCAGCCAGTTTGGGAGGGAGCAGTTCTTC; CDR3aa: CASSQFGREQFF
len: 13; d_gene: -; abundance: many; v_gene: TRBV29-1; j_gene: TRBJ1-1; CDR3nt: TGCAGCGTTGACCCGACAGGAAATACTGAAGCTTTCTTT; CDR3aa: CSVDPTGNTEAFF
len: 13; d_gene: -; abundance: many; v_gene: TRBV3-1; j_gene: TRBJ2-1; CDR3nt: TGTGCCAGCAGCCAAGCCTCCAGGAATGAGCAGTTCTTC; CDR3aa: CASSQASRNEQFF
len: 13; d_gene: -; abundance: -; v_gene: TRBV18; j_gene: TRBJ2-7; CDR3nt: TGTGCCAGCTCACCCTCGGACGGTTACGAGCAGTACTTC; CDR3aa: CASSPSDGYEQYF
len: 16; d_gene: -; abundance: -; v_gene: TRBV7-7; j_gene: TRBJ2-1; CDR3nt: TGTGCCAGCAGCTTAGGTGGGTTAGCGGCCTACAATGAGCAGTTCTTC; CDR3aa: CASSLGGLAAYNEQFF
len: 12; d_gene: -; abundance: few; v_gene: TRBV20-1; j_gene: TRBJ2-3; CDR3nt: TGCAGTGCCCGGACAGATGGACCTTTACAGTATTTT; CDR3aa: CSARTDGPLQYF
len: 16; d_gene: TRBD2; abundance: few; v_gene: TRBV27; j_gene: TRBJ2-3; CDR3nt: TGTGCCAGCCGAGAAGGACTAGCGGGAGTTACAGATACGCAGTATTTT; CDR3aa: CASREGLAGVTDTQYF
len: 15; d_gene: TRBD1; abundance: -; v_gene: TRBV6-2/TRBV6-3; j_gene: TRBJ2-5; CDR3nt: TGTGCCAGCACCCGGGGCAGGGGGTACCAAGAGACCCAGTACTTC; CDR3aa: CASTRGRGYQETQYF